This record covers a single T cell receptor beta chain. Its recognized antigen is unknown. Base qualities are not at hand, and no much larger clone is one base apart. This specimen comes from a study of Ad26.COV2.S vaccination and SARS-CoV-2 variants (dated by TCRdb to about 2021). With regard to the full study: Vaccine-arm donors were drawn from COV1001, a multicentre, randomized, double-blind, placebo-controlled phase I-IIa trial of Ad26.COV2.S in healthy adults. A total of approximately 30 samples were included in the TCR-sequenced set, comprising roughly 19 Ad26.COV2.S vaccine recipients, 5 placebo recipients and 8 SARS-CoV-2 convalescent individuals. Trial participants were randomized into five groups of five: low-dose or high-dose Ad26.COV2.S given once or twice, or placebo on both occasions. Throughout the experiments and outcome assessment, investigators stayed blinded to trial group allocation. TCRbeta repertoire sequencing served as the tool for gauging how specific and how broad the SARS-CoV-2-reactive T cell receptors were following Ad26.COV2.S vaccination. Dosing of Ad26.COV2.S was intramuscular, at either 5x10^10 or 1x10^11 viral particles, delivered as one shot or as two shots spaced 56 days apart.

Here is what the overall study found, with its caveats: Higher spike-specific TCR breadth was observed in Ad26.COV2.S recipients than in placebo recipients (P = 0.0014). Vaccine and placebo recipients had comparable non-spike TCR breadth, which fits with the vaccine containing only spike. Substantial breadth of spike-specific CD8+ and CD4+ T cell responses was reported after vaccination. Comparing responses between vaccine doses or regimens was not something the study was powered to do. It was noted by the authors that total T cell responses may have been underestimated by the TCR breadth and depth analyses.

The sample's treatment or condition label, decoded: around 19 received Ad26.COV2.S at low or high dose, single or two shots; a few received placebo; per-sample allocation not given. For vaccine and placebo recipients, repertoires were sequenced using samples collected on day 63 after the first injection. In Cohort 1b, 25 or so adults aged 18-55 years were enrolled at a single site in Boston, USA, between 29 July and 7 August 2020. As a vaccine, Ad26.COV2.S was a replication-incompetent adenovirus type 26 vector that expressed a prefusion-stabilized SARS-CoV-2 spike protein derived from the original Wuhan strain. CDR1 and CDR2 are drawn from the germline V gene (reference sequence): SEHNR, FQNEAQ. The CDR3 contains 18 residues, cysteine and phenylalanine counted. Only the CDR3 DNA is retained, 54 bases long and in frame from the first base. For this chain, trimming is 5 bases at the V end and 1 base at the J end, and the number of junction bases without a gene match is 10.

TCRbeta CDR3 regions were sequenced with the immunoSEQ Assay. After extraction, genomic DNA underwent amplification by bias-controlled multiplex PCR, followed by high-throughput sequencing. Regarding the original processing steps: To quantify the absolute abundance of every unique TCRbeta CDR3 region, sequences were collapsed and filtered. T cell fraction was estimated by normalizing TCRbeta template counts to usable DNA, with usable DNA measured through amplification of reference genes found in all nucleated cells. Repertoire TCRs were annotated as SARS-CoV-2-specific by exact matching of V gene, CDR3 amino acid sequence and J gene to a known reactive TCR set. The reference SARS-CoV-2 TCR set was derived from MIRA and filtered for enrichment in COVID-19-positive ImmuneCODE repertoires, a step that removed public or cross-reactive TCRs. Using the MIRA antigens, annotated TCRs were further analysed by specific ORF or by position within an ORF. Breadth was defined as the number of annotated unique rearrangements divided by the total number of unique productive rearrangements, and depth was defined as the summed frequency of the annotated unique rearrangements. Group comparisons of TCR breadth used two-sided Wilcoxon rank-sum tests. TCRdb stores this immuneACCESS table with in-frame sequences only. Part of the clones is absent; in the studies checked, under half of the shortfall reflects unresolved V genes, and no reason is known for the rest. That table furnishes V, J and clone size, whereas the DNA furnished D and trimming. The sample yields 400,000 or so clones; more than 85% were counted once. 3.5% of the sample lies in the top ten.

The sample was peripheral blood, taken in a trial of Ad26.COV2.S vaccine versus placebo. The TCR comes from a person between 18 and 59 years old who received the Ad26.COV2.S COVID-19 vaccine or a placebo. The sequence joins TRBV7-9 to TRBJ2-6, with 8 bases in between that match TRBD1. The CDR3 protein is CASSPRDRFTSGANVLTF. The DNA sequence reads TGTGCCAGCAGCCCGAGGGACAGGTTTACTTCTGGGGCCAACGTCCTGACTTTC.